The 12 T cell receptor beta chains in this list originate from one sample, sequenced in a study of control samples from healthy donors and cancer patients. Sequencing was performed with immunoSEQ multiplex PCR; in TCRdb, only in-frame clones are kept and a portion is missing. The sample holds roughly 86,000 clones, 75% to 95% seen once. Specimen: blood. Every receptor here comes from a woman aged 18-30 years in good health.

V gene TRBV2 combines with J gene TRBJ1-3, with D perhaps matching TRBD1 (5 bases). Germline assignment: CDR1 SNHLY and CDR2 FYNNEI. Trimming removed 5 bases from V and 3 bases from J, with 8 bases in between. The CDR3 contains 13 residues. The CDR3 loop is CASSRTFGNTIYF. The DNA for the CDR3 is TGTGCCAGCAGTAGGACATTTGGAAACACCATATATTTT. The whole variable domain, remainder taken from reference TRBV2 and TRBJ1-3, is EPEVTQTPSHQVTQMGQEVILRCVPISNHLYFYWYRQILGQKVEFLVSFYNNEISEKSEIFDDQFSVERPDGSNFTLKIRSTKLEDSAMYFCASSRTFGNTIYFGEGSWLTVV.

The V and J genes are TRBV11-2 and TRBJ2-7, with D possibly called TRBD1 or TRBD2 (5 bases each). Germline lookup yields CDR1 SGHAT and CDR2 FQNNGV. Trimming cost V 0 bases and J 5 bases, with 11 bases left between them. The CDR3 is 14 residues long. The CDR3 loop is CASSLDRETNEQYF. CDR3 coding DNA: TGTGCCAGCAGCTTAGACAGGGAGACCAACGAGCAGTACTTC.

The J gene is TRBJ1-1, the V gene TRBV5-1; 7 bases are shared with TRBD1. The CDR3 is made up of 15 amino acids. CDR1 and CDR2 from the germline V gene are SGHRS and YFSETQ. The CDR3 loop reads CVSQKEGAKNTEAFF. For the CDR3, the DNA is TGCGTCTCGCAGAAGGAGGGGGCAAAAAACACTGAAGCTTTCTTT.

This rearrangement joins TRBV7-2 to TRBJ2-3; D is possibly TRBD2 (5 bases). The CDR3 is 16 amino acids. The V and J ends lost 3 bases and 2 bases respectively, with 15 bases between them. CDR1 is SGHTA, CDR2 FQGNSA, per germline. The CDR3 sequence is CASSFTSRPHTDTQYF. The CDR3 bases are TGTGCCAGCAGCTTTACTAGTCGACCTCACACAGATACGCAGTATTTT.

The V and J genes are TRBV5-1 and TRBJ1-2, with no clear D. Germline assignment: CDR1 SGHRS and CDR2 YFSETQ. The CDR3 has 15 amino acids. V lost 1 base and J lost 0, with 10 bases in between. This CDR3 is CASSLQNDPNYGYTF. The CDR3 DNA reads TGCGCCAGCAGCTTGCAAAATGATCCTAACTATGGCTACACCTTC.

This clone was detected only a few times. The chain combines TRBV6-6 with TRBJ1-1, with D hard to call. Between the trimmed V and J ends, which lost 7 bases and 4 bases, there was a span of 4 bases. The CDR3 contains 10 residues. The germline CDR1 and CDR2 sequences are MNHNY and SVGAGI (reference sequence). CDR3 DNA: TGTGCCAGCAAATTCACTGAAGCTTTCTTT. Amino acids: CASKFTEAFF.

The rearrangement joins TRBV29-1 to TRBJ1-1; no reliable D call. Between the trimmed V and J ends, which lost 5 bases and 2 bases, there was a span of 9 bases. The CDR3 spans 12 residues. CDR1 and CDR2 (germline): SQVTM, ANQGSEA. The CDR3 is CSVNRFNTEAFF. As DNA, the CDR3 is TGCAGCGTTAATAGATTTAACACTGAAGCTTTCTTT.

This chain connects TRBV6-5 to TRBJ2-7; D remains unclear. CDR3 length: 13 amino acids. Germline CDR1 MNHEY, CDR2 SVGAGI. V gave up 6 bases and J gave up 0 bases, with 9 bases separating them. CDR3 bases: TGTGCCAGCAGCCGCGCTGACTCCTACGAGCAGTACTTC. This encodes CASSRADSYEQYF.

V is TRBV5-1 and J is TRBJ2-3; 7 bases line up with TRBD1. CDR1 SGHRS and CDR2 YFSETQ come from the germline V gene. With 3 bases clipped from V and 2 bases from J, the junction kept 6 bases outside the gene matches. This CDR3 region has 15 residues. Written as DNA, the CDR3 is TGCGCCAGCAGCTGGGGACAGACCCTCACAGATACGCAGTATTTT. Translation gives CASSWGQTLTDTQYF.

The chain employs TRBV10-2 and TRBJ1-6; no reliable D call. The CDR3 loop spans 12 amino acids. V gave up 4 bases and J gave up 10 bases, with 8 bases separating them. The germline gives CDR1 WSHSY, CDR2 SAAADI. This CDR3 reads CASSGGESPLHF. In DNA, the CDR3 is TGCGCCAGCAGTGGGGGAGAATCACCCCTCCACTTT.

This sequence joins TRBV7-2 and TRBJ2-7; 9 bases map to TRBD1. This CDR3 comprises 15 residues. V was pared by 5 bases and J by 3 bases, with 8 bases of the junction left unmatched. Germline CDR1 SGHTA, CDR2 FQGNSA. CDR3 sequence: CASSRGQGSFYEQYF. DNA of the CDR3: TGTGCCAGCAGCAGGGGACAGGGTAGCTTCTACGAGCAGTACTTC.

The V and J genes are TRBV6-6 and TRBJ1-1, with D uncertain. V was pared by 4 bases and J by 1 base, with 10 bases between. The CDR3 runs to 14 residues. Germline lookup yields CDR1 MNHNY and CDR2 SVGAGI (reference sequence). The DNA of the CDR3 is TGTGCCAGCAGTTTTACAATCCCGAACACTGAAGCTTTCTTT. It translates to CASSFTIPNTEAFF.